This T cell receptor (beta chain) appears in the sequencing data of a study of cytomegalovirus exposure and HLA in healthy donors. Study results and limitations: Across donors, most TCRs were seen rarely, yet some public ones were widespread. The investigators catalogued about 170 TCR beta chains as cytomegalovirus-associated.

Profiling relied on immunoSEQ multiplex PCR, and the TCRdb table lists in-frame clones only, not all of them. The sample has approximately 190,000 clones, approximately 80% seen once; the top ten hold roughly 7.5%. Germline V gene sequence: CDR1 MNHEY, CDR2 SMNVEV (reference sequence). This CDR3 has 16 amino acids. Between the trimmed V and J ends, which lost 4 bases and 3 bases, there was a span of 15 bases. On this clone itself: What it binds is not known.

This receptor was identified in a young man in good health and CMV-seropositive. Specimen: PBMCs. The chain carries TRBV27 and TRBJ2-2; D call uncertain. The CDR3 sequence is CASSSPQFSYTGELFF. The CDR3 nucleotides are TGTGCCAGCAGTTCCCCCCAGTTCTCTTACACCGGGGAGCTGTTTTTT.